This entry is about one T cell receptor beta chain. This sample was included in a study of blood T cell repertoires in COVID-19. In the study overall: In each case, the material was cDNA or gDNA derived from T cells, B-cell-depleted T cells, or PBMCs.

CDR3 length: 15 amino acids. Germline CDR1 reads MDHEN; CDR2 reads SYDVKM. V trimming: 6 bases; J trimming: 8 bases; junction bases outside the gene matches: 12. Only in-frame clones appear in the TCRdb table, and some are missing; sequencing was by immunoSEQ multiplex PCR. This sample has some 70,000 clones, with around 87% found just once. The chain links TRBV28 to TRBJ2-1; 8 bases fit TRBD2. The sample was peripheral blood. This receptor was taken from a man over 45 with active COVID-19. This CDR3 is CASRGGSGTRYEQFF. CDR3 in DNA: TGTGCCAGCAGAGGTGGGTCCGGGACTAGATATGAGCAGTTCTTC.